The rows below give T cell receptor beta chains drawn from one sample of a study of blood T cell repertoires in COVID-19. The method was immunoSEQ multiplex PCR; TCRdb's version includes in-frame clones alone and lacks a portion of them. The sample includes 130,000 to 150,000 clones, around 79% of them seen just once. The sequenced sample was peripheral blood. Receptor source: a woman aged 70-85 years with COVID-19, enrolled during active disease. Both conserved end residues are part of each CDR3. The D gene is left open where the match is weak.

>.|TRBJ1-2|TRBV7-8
TGTGCCAGCAGCCCCGACATCGCTAACTATGGCTACACCTTC
CASSPDIANYGYTF
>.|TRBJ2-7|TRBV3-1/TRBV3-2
TGTGCCAGCAGCCAGCCGATAGGGGGGGGCGAGCAGTACTTC
CASSQPIGGGEQYF
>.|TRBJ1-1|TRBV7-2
TGTGCCAGCAGCCCCGACACCAGTTACACTGAAGCTTTCTTT
CASSPDTSYTEAFF
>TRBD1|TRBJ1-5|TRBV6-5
TGTGCCAGCAGGCGGACAGGGAATCAGCCCCAGCATTTT
CASRRTGNQPQHF
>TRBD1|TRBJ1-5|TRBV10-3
TGTGCCATCAGTGAACAGGGGGCGGGCAATCAGCCCCAGCATTTT
CAISEQGAGNQPQHF
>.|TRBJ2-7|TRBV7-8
TGTGCCAGCCGGCAGGGCTCTAGCGCCTACGAGCAGTACTTC
CASRQGSSAYEQYF
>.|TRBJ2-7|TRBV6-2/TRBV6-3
TGTGCCAGCAGCCCAATCCCCCCGGGCTACGAGCAGTACTTC
CASSPIPPGYEQYF
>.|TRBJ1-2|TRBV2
TGTGCCAGGTCGGACAGAACCAACTATGGCTACACCTTC
CARSDRTNYGYTF
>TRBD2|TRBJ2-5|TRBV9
TGTGCCAGCGCCACCCCTAGCGGGGGCTCGGAGACCCAGTACTTC
CASATPSGGSETQYF
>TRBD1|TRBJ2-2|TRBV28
TGTGCCAGCAAAAGGGGACAGGGCCAAACCGGGGAGCTGTTTTTT
CASKRGQGQTGELFF